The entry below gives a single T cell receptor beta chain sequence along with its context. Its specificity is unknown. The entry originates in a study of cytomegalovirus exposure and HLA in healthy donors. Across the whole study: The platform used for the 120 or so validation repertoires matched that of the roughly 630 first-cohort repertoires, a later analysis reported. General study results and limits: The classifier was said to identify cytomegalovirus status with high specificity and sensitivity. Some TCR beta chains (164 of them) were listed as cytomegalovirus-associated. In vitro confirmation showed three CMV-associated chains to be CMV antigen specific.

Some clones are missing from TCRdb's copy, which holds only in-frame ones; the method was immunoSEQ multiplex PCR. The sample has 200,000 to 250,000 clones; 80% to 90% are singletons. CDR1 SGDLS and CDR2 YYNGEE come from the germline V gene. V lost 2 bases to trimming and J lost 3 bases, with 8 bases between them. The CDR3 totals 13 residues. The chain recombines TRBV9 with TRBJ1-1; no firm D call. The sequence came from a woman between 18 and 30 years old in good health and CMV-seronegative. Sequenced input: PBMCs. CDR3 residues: CASSVFPYTEAFF. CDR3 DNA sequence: TGTGCCAGCAGCGTTTTCCCGTACACTGAAGCTTTCTTT.